These 5 T cell receptor beta chains were sequenced from one sample in a study of T-cell reconstitution after alpha-beta-depleted transplantation in children. A library of TCRbeta sequences, prepared with unique molecular identifiers, was generated. Each CDR3 protein is one row after TCRdb ran MiXCR on the PCR reads. The sample includes 700,000 to 950,000 distinct CDR3 sequences, roughly 16% of them seen just once. The sample consisted of PBMCs, mostly from graft donor cells, taken 360 days after TCRalphabeta/CD19-depleted stem cell transplant. Source of these receptors: a male patient younger than 18 who had a stem cell transplant for acute lymphoblastic leukemia, so the T cells may come from the graft donor.

The chain carries TRBV10-3 and TRBJ2-5; 10 bases line up with TRBD2. Germline V lookup: CDR1 ENHRY, CDR2 SYGVKD. The CDR3 runs to 15 residues. With V trimmed by 6 bases and J by 4 bases, 8 bases remained unmatched. CDR3: CAISRLAGWGETQYF. In DNA form, the CDR3 reads TGTGCCATCAGCCGACTAGCGGGCTGGGGAGAGACCCAGTACTTC.

This clonotype has a count of ten or more. The rearrangement links TRBV7-8 to TRBJ2-7; D is unclear. The CDR3 has 12 residues. In germline, CDR1 is SGHVS, CDR2 FQNEAQ. V shed 4 bases and J shed 5 bases, with 9 bases lying between them. CDR3 in amino acids: CASSWHRDEQYF. CDR3 sequence (DNA): TGTGCCAGCAGCTGGCATAGGGACGAGCAGTACTTC.

This clonotype showed up many times. The V call is TRBV7-9, the J call TRBJ2-7; 8 bases match TRBD2. CDR1 is SEHNR and CDR2 is FQNEAQ in the germline V gene (reference sequence). V trimming: 4 bases; J trimming: 0 bases; junction bases outside the gene matches: 5. The CDR3 sequence is 15 residues long. Here the CDR3 DNA reads TGTGCCAGCAGCTCCCTAGCGGGCGCCTCCTACGAGCAGTACTTC. Amino acid sequence: CASSSLAGASYEQYF.

This clonotype was picked up a small number of times. The V and J genes are TRBV5-1 and TRBJ2-2; D unresolved. The V and J ends lost 0 bases and 0 bases respectively, with 9 bases between them. CDR3 size: 16 residues. From germline, CDR1 is SGHRS and CDR2 YFSETQ. As DNA, the CDR3 is TGCGCCAGCAGCTTGGTTCCGTTCGCGAACACCGGGGAGCTGTTTTTT. Protein sequence: CASSLVPFANTGELFF.

This rearrangement joins TRBV27 to TRBJ2-2; no reliable D call. CDR1 and CDR2 (germline): MNHEY, SMNVEV (reference sequence). This CDR3 is built from 14 residues. V lost 6 bases and J lost 6, with 14 bases in between. The chain's CDR3 is CASRLRGLSGELFF. Written as DNA, the CDR3 is TGTGCCAGCAGACTTAGAGGTTTATCCGGGGAGCTGTTTTTT.